This entry lists 13 T cell receptor beta chains sequenced from one sample in a study of Ad26.COV2.S vaccination and SARS-CoV-2 variants (dated by TCRdb to about 2021). Taken with the paper, the label for time point translates to: individuals recovered from natural SARS-CoV-2 infection. Receptors were amplified or captured by the immunoSEQ multiplex PCR assay. TCRdb's version of the immuneACCESS table is confined to in-frame rearrangements and falls short of the full clone set. An unresolved V gene accounts for under half of the shortfall where checked; the remainder is of unknown origin. This sample has 300,000 to 450,000 clones in its table, and approximately 90% of those were observed once. Under 4% of the sample is in the top ten clones. Sequenced material: peripheral blood, taken after recovery from COVID-19. These receptors were obtained from a human donor who had recovered from COVID-19.

In its sample, this clone was seen once. This chain links TRBV6-4 with TRBJ1-1; 11 bases agree with TRBD1. The CDR3 spans 16 residues. The J segment lost 5 bases and the V segment lost 4 bases, leaving 9 bases of the junction unmatched. Germline CDR1 and CDR2: MRHNA and SNTAGT. The CDR3 reads CASSVSVGTGGTEAFF. CDR3 bases: TGTGCCAGCAGTGTTTCTGTCGGGACAGGGGGGACTGAAGCTTTCTTT.

The chain employs TRBV7-6 and TRBJ2-1; D may be TRBD2 (5 bases). CDR3 size: 17 residues. V lost 1 base and J lost 0, with 13 bases in between. The germline V gene encodes CDR1 SGHVS and CDR2 FNYEAQ. This CDR3 is CASSLGGLGSSYNEQFF. CDR3 nucleotides: TGTGCCAGCAGCTTAGGAGGATTAGGGAGCTCCTACAATGAGCAGTTCTTC.

The CDR3 region has the DNA TGTGCCAGCAGCTTGACGAAGGGCAATTCACCCCTCCACTTT. Residues: CASSLTKGNSPLHF. The chain recombines TRBV5-6 with TRBJ1-6; D gene unclear. The CDR3 is 14 amino acids. V was cut by 1 base and J by 7 bases, with 9 bases left in between. Germline values: CDR1 SGHDT, CDR2 YYEEEE.

The CDR3: CASSQTMLQGGKNVGELFF. The DNA for the CDR3 is TGTGCCAGCAGCCAAACTATGCTACAGGGGGGAAAAAATGTTGGGGAGCTGTTTTTT. This chain uses TRBV3-1 (or the pseudogene TRBV3-2) with TRBJ2-2, with 8 nucleotides matching TRBD1. V dropped 2 bases and J dropped 8; count of bases not matched to a gene: 19. The CDR3 length is 19 residues. Germline CDR1 and CDR2: LGHDT and YNNKEL (reference sequence).

The chain has TRBV9 and TRBJ1-2, with TRBD1 as a possible D gene (5 bases). Trimming pared 4 bases from V and 4 bases from J, leaving 8 bases between. The germline V gene encodes CDR1 SGDLS and CDR2 YYNGEE. The CDR3 sequence is 12 residues long. CDR3 bases: TGTGCCAGCAGCTCAAGGGGCTATGGCTACACCTTC. It is translated as CASSSRGYGYTF.

The rearrangement joins TRBV25-1 to TRBJ1-4, with a weak D call TRBD1 (5 bases). The V and J ends lost 4 bases and 7 bases respectively, with 16 bases between them. Germline V gene lookup returns CDR1 MGHDK and CDR2 SYGVNS. CDR3 length: 15 amino acids. The CDR3 here is CASSAPGIGFEKLFF. Written as DNA, the CDR3 is TGTGCCAGCAGTGCCCCAGGGATAGGGTTTGAAAAACTGTTTTTT. The complete variable domain, with remaining parts taken from reference TRBV25-1 and TRBJ1-4, reads EADIYQTPRYLVIGTGKKITLECSQTMGHDKMYWYQQDPGMELHLIHYSYGVNSTEKGDLSSESTVSRIRTEHFPLTLESARPSHTSQYLCASSAPGIGFEKLFFGSGTQLSVL.

The chain carries TRBV6-5 and TRBJ2-5; D is perhaps TRBD1 (6 bases). CDR1 and CDR2 from the germline V gene are MNHEY and SVGAGI. Trimming took off 9 bases at V and 4 bases at J, with 21 bases between the two ends. The CDR3 length is 15 residues. CDR3 in amino acids: CASQRNRVLRETQYF. The CDR3 DNA sequence: TGTGCCAGTCAGAGAAACAGGGTCCTCCGAGAGACCCAGTACTTC.

The chain is built from TRBV7-2 and TRBJ2-7; D possibly corresponds to TRBD2 (6 bases). The length of the CDR3 is 16 residues. Per the germline V gene, CDR1 is SGHTA and CDR2 is FQGNSA. V was pared by 7 bases and J by 0 bases, with 19 bases between. CDR3 amino acids: CASNLSRGGRSYEQYF. CDR3 coding DNA: TGTGCCAGCAACCTTAGTAGGGGAGGACGCTCCTACGAGCAGTACTTC.

The chain has TRBV2 and TRBJ2-5; 12 positions agree with TRBD2. Germline CDR1 and CDR2: SNHLY and FYNNEI. The length of the CDR3 is 14 residues. V was clipped by 8 bases and J by 4 bases; unmatched bases: 5. Here the CDR3 reads CASGLAGGLETQYF. The CDR3 DNA sequence: TGTGCCAGCGGTCTAGCGGGGGGGTTAGAGACCCAGTACTTC.

The chain is built from TRBV6-5 and TRBJ2-1, with 8 positions matching TRBD2. The CDR3 totals 16 residues. CDR1 and CDR2 from the germline V gene are MNHEY and SVGAGI. The trim removed 0 bases at V and 2 bases at J, leaving 3 bases unmatched. CDR3: CASSYSAGGPYNEQFF. The CDR3 nucleotides read TGTGCCAGCAGTTACTCTGCGGGGGGACCCTACAATGAGCAGTTCTTC.

The gene calls are TRBV7-9 and TRBJ1-6; 10 nucleotides line up with TRBD1. This CDR3 is built from 16 residues. V was clipped by 7 bases and J by 5 bases; unmatched bases: 8. Germline V CDR1 and CDR2: SEHNR, FQNEAQ (reference sequence). The CDR3 DNA is TGTGCCAGCACCCTGGGACAGGGGATTCATAATTCACCCCTCCACTTT. This encodes CASTLGQGIHNSPLHF.

This chain joins TRBV5-4 and TRBJ2-2; no firm D call. This CDR3 has 12 amino acids. Trimming removed 3 bases from V and 3 bases from J, with 3 bases in between. Germline lookup yields CDR1 SGHNT and CDR2 YYREEE (reference sequence). Written as DNA, the CDR3 is TGTGCCAGCAGCTCTTACACCGGGGAGCTGTTTTTT. Translation: CASSSYTGELFF. Drawing the rest from reference TRBV5-4 and TRBJ2-2, the complete variable domain is ETGVTQSPTHLIKTRGQQVTLRCSSQSGHNTVSWYQQALGQGPQFIFQYYREEENGRGNFPPRFSGLQFPNYSSELNVNALELDDSALYLCASSSYTGELFFGEGSRLTVL.

The rearrangement joins TRBV9 to TRBJ2-5, with D possibly TRBD1 on 6 matching bases. Germline lookup yields CDR1 SGDLS and CDR2 YYNGEE. This CDR3 is 13 amino acids long. Trimming removed 0 bases at V and 5 bases at J, with 8 bases between. The CDR3 nucleotides read TGTGCCAGCAGCGTAGGGGGGCTGGAGACCCAGTACTTC. Protein product: CASSVGGLETQYF. The full variable domain, with the rest looked up from reference TRBV9 and TRBJ2-5, is DSGVTQTPKHLITATGQRVTLRCSPRSGDLSVYWYQQSLDQGLQFLIQYYNGEERAKGNILERFSAQQFPDLHSELNLSSLELGDSALYFCASSVGGLETQYFGPGTRLLVL.